These 17 T cell receptor beta chains originate from one sample sequenced in a study of post-analysis software for immune sequencing data. Study results and limitations: Four or five TRBV segments (TRBV5-6, TRBV5-1 and TRBV20-1 among them) occurred more frequently in patients than in controls.

Their recognized antigens are unknown. The TCR beta cDNA libraries carried unique molecular identifiers. A single record per CDR3 protein comes from TCRdb applying MiXCR to the PCR reads. The profile shows under 200,000 distinct CDR3 sequences, around 29% of them singletons. The sequenced sample was blood. The receptors come from a girl aged 2-17 years with multiple sclerosis.

The CDR3, as DNA: TGCGCCAGCAGCCAAGCGGGACAGCTCAACTATGGCTACACCTTC. Protein product: CASSQAGQLNYGYTF. The chain has TRBV5-1 and TRBJ1-2, with TRBD1 identical over 7 bases. V trimming: 4 bases; J trimming: 2 bases; junction bases outside the gene matches: 8. This CDR3 has 15 residues. Germline CDR1 and CDR2: SGHRS and YFSETQ. Complete variable domain (other parts from reference TRBV5-1 and TRBJ1-2): KAGVTQTPRYLIKTRGQQVTLSCSPISGHRSVSWYQQTPGQGLQFLFEYFSETQRNKGNFPGRFSGRQFSNSRSEMNVSTLELGDSALYLCASSQAGQLNYGYTFGSGTRLTVV.

As for this clonotype: Being one base from a much bigger clone, this may be a read error. The rearrangement joins TRBV6-2 or TRBV6-3 to TRBJ2-7; D perhaps matches TRBD1 (5 bases). The V end was cut by 6 bases, the J end by 7 bases, with 16 bases between. The CDR3 sequence is 13 residues long. Germline CDR1 is MNHEY and CDR2 is SVGEGT. CDR3 protein: CASRPDSYNEQYF. The DNA for the CDR3 is TGTGCCAGCAGACCCGACAGTTACAATGAGCAGTACTTC.

This clonotype was observed at least ten times. The chain combines TRBV12-3 or TRBV12-4 with TRBJ1-2; D is undetermined. The CDR3 is made up of 17 amino acids. The ends were cut back, 6 bases at V and 5 bases at J, with 25 bases in the middle. This chain's CDR3 is CASRPPGSAYRGYGYTF. Written as DNA, the CDR3 is TGTGCCAGCAGACCTCCGGGTTCCGCGTATAGAGGGTATGGCTACACCTTC.

This clonotype was detected only a few times. This sequence joins TRBV28 and TRBJ1-2; perhaps TRBD1 as D (6 bases). The CDR3 is 13 amino acids. The V gene lost 5 bases and the J gene lost 4 bases, with 11 bases spanning the gap. CDR1 is MDHEN and CDR2 is SYDVKM in the germline V gene. In DNA, the CDR3 is TGTGCCAGCAGTCAAGGGGGAACCTATGGCTACACCTTC. It specifies CASSQGGTYGYTF.

On this clonotype itself: The final CDR3 position lacks the conserved phenylalanine or tryptophan, pointing to a likely read error. V usage is TRBV12-3 or TRBV12-4 and J usage is TRBJ2-3, with 12 positions matching TRBD2. CDR3 length: 15 residues. This chain's CDR3 is CASTLAGGPADAQYS. Here the CDR3 DNA reads TGTGCCAGCACCCTAGCGGGAGGGCCAGCAGATGCGCAGTATTCT.

This clonotype has at least ten counts. The chain recombines TRBV2 with TRBJ2-5; 8 bases are a match to TRBD1. Germline CDR1 is SNHLY and CDR2 is FYNNEI. The CDR3 runs to 14 residues. The ends lost 10 bases at V and 1 base at J; junction bases unmatched: 8. The CDR3 sequence is CATSLGQGQETQYF. The CDR3 nucleotides read TGTGCCACCTCGCTAGGACAGGGCCAAGAGACCCAGTACTTC.

This clonotype was found a few times. This chain connects TRBV2 to TRBJ2-1, with D unclear. The CDR3 extends over 17 amino acids. Germline CDR1 is SNHLY and CDR2 is FYNNEI. V was clipped by 6 bases and J by 0 bases, with 18 bases between them. CDR3 in DNA: TGTGCCAGCAGGGTTGACACTTTCCTTAGCTCCTACAATGAGCAGTTCTTC. This gives the protein CASRVDTFLSSYNEQFF.

Remarks on this clonotype: This could be a read error, since a much larger clone is one nucleotide away. The chain recombines TRBV7-8 with TRBJ2-3, with TRBD2 matching over 7 bases. Trimming at V came to 1 base and at J to 3 bases, leaving 4 bases not matched to a gene. This CDR3 contains 15 residues. CDR1 SGHVS and CDR2 FQNEAQ come from the germline V gene. As DNA, the CDR3 is TGTGCCAGCAGCTTAGTCGGCGGGAGAACAGATACGCAGTATTTT. It encodes CASSLVGGRTDTQYF.

Ten or more counts support this clonotype. This sequence joins TRBV29-1 and TRBJ1-2; D is undetermined. This CDR3 is built from 10 residues. V was trimmed by 7 bases and J by 6 bases, leaving 9 bases between them. Germline V gene lookup returns CDR1 SQVTM and CDR2 ANQGSEA. The CDR3 nucleotides read TGCAGCGCATTTCAGGATGGCTACACCTTC. Residues: CSAFQDGYTF.

This clonotype was counted ten times or more. The chain links TRBV4-1 to TRBJ2-3; 9 bases line up with TRBD1. The CDR3 length is 15 residues. Germline CDR1 and CDR2: MGHRA and YSYEKL. With V trimmed by 1 base and J by 5 bases, 4 bases remained unmatched. CDR3 sequence (DNA): TGCGCCAGCAGCCAAGCTGGGACAGGGCGAGATACGCAGTATTTT. Translation gives CASSQAGTGRDTQYF.

The chain couples TRBV5-1 to TRBJ2-5; 9 bases line up with TRBD1. V lost 6 bases to trimming and J lost 1 base; unmatched junction nucleotides: 13. The CDR3 runs 17 residues. Germline assignment: CDR1 SGHRS and CDR2 YFSETQ. CDR3 in amino acids: CASTVGQGPASQETQYF. CDR3 nucleotide sequence: TGCGCCAGCACAGTGGGACAGGGCCCAGCAAGCCAAGAGACCCAGTACTTC.

This clonotype was detected only a few times. As DNA, the CDR3 is TGCGCCAGCAGCCCCCGGGACAGGAGGAATGAAAAACTGTTTTTT. This gives the protein CASSPRDRRNEKLFF. V usage is TRBV5-1 and J usage is TRBJ1-4; the match to TRBD1 covers 8 bases. CDR3 length equals 15 residues. The germline V gene encodes CDR1 SGHRS and CDR2 YFSETQ. V gave up 4 bases and J gave up 5 bases; unmatched junction bases: 7.

This clonotype was observed at least ten times. V gene TRBV9 combines with J gene TRBJ2-7, with D uncertain. Germline CDR1 reads SGDLS; CDR2 reads YYNGEE. The CDR3 runs to 15 residues. The V end was cut by 4 bases, the J end by 2 bases, with 16 bases between. CDR3 sequence: CASSSNGRSTYEQYF. DNA of the CDR3: TGTGCCAGCAGCAGTAACGGCAGGTCGACCTACGAGCAGTACTTC.

The CDR3 loop is CSAAMRTGYVGRNQPQHF. CDR3 nucleotide sequence: TGCAGTGCTGCGATGAGGACAGGGTATGTCGGAAGAAATCAGCCCCAGCATTTT. The chain couples TRBV20-1 to TRBJ1-5, with 8 nucleotides matching TRBD1. The J segment lost 4 bases and the V segment lost 5 bases, leaving 19 bases of the junction unmatched. CDR1 is DFQATT and CDR2 is SNEGSKA in the germline V gene (reference sequence). The CDR3 contains 18 residues.

For this clonotype: A much larger clone sits a single nucleotide away, making a read error possible. This chain connects TRBV30 to TRBJ2-4, with a weak D call TRBD1 (6 bases). The germline V gene encodes CDR1 GTSNPN and CDR2 SVGIG (reference sequence). This CDR3 is built from 14 residues. Between the trimmed V and J ends, which lost 5 bases and 1 base, there was a span of 12 bases. CDR3 protein: CAWDTGLAKNIQYF. The CDR3 region has the DNA TGTGCCTGGGATACAGGGCTGGCCAAAAACATTCAGTACTTC.

The chain is built from TRBV6-1 and TRBJ1-1; D unresolved. The CDR3 spans 15 residues. Germline V lookup: CDR1 MNHNS, CDR2 SASEGT. V was pared by 1 base and J by 3 bases, with 12 bases between. CDR3 bases: TGTGCCAGCAGTGAAGGGGTCAGGCCGCACACTGAAGCTTTCTTT. Protein: CASSEGVRPHTEAFF.

CDR3 in amino acids: CASSIDSTEMFYEQYF. As DNA, the CDR3 is TGTGCCAGTAGTATTGATTCGACTGAGATGTTTTACGAGCAGTACTTC. This rearrangement joins TRBV19 to TRBJ2-7; D is unresolved. Looked up from germline, CDR1 is LNHDA and CDR2 is SQIVND (reference sequence). Trimming took 3 bases from V and 4 from J, leaving 19 bases between them. This CDR3 has 16 residues.